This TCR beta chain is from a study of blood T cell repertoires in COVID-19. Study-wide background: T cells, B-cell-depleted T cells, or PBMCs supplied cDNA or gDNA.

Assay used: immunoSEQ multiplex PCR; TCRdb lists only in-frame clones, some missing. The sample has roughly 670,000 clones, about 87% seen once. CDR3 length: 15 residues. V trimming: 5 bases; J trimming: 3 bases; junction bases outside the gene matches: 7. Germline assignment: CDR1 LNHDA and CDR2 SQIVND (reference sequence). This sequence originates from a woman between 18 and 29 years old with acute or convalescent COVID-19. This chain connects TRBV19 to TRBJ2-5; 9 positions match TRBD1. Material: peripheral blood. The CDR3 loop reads CASSPTDRGEETQYF. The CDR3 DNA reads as TGTGCCAGTAGTCCGACGGACAGGGGAGAAGAGACCCAGTACTTC.